This T cell receptor (beta chain) emerged from a study of CD8+CD57+ T cells in acquired aplastic anemia. Overall study: The study obtained an average of about 3.2 ug of DNA from sorted CD4+ and CD8+ cells. Mean read depth for CD4+ cells from healthy donors was 9 million to 13 million. Study-wide results and caveats: Shared by patients and controls, nearly 30 CD8+ CDR3s were abundant in patients.

For CDR3 and TCR beta VDJ profiling, genomic DNA was the template used. TCRdb ran MiXCR on the reads and lists one entry per CDR3 protein. The sample has under 250,000 distinct CDR3 sequences, 34% seen once; the top ten hold roughly 1.1%. This clonotype was observed at least ten times. Its target is unknown. This CDR3 is built from 14 residues. From germline, CDR1 is DFQATT and CDR2 SNEGSKA (reference sequence). V lost 3 bases, J lost 8 bases, and 17 bases lay in between. Sequenced material: sorted CD4+, CD8+, or CD8+CD57+ T cells (not recorded which) from PBMCs. The chain links TRBV20-1 to TRBJ2-1; D is undetermined. The TCR was taken from a human donor in good health, serving as a control. The CDR3, as DNA: TGCAGTGCTAGGATTGTGTCCGGTCCGCATGAGCAGTTCTTC. Protein product: CSARIVSGPHEQFF.